This T cell receptor (beta chain) stems from a study of blood T cell repertoires in COVID-19. Germline lookup yields CDR1 MNHEY and CDR2 SVGAGI. The CDR3 totals 14 residues. V lost 2 bases and J lost 4, with 11 bases in between. The assay was immunoSEQ multiplex PCR, and TCRdb's table has in-frame clones only and misses some. Seen here are some 300,000 clones, 70% to 90% observed once, and the top ten hold approximately 6%. During active infection, Seattle patients enrolled and were then monitored through disease. The chain recombines TRBV6-5 with TRBJ1-1, with a tentative D call TRBD1 (5 bases). Source material: peripheral blood. The sequence derives from a woman between 45 and 60 years old with COVID-19, enrolled during active disease. The CDR3, as DNA: TGTGCCAGCAGTTACAAGGTCAGGGTCACTGAAGCTTTCTTT. It is translated as CASSYKVRVTEAFF.